The 9 T cell receptor beta chains below all came from one sample that was sequenced in a study of CD8+ T cells in alopecia areata (dated by TCRdb to between 2017 and 2018). The method behind the library was the immunoSEQ multiplex PCR assay. To provide template for TCR sequencing, every sample had RNA extracted and reverse transcribed into cDNA. TCRdb took over this immuneACCESS table, retaining in-frame rearrangements with V and J assigned. Such tables are incomplete; in checked studies, under half of the missing clones stem from an unresolved V gene, and the remainder is unexplained. This sample lists roughly 170,000 clones; roughly three fifths were detected once. 10% to 15% of the sample comes from the top ten. The time point label on this specimen signifies: about 5 months on oral tofacitinib. The treatment or condition label corresponds to: oral pan-JAK inhibitor, 5-10 mg twice daily. Sequenced material: CD8+ T cells sorted from blood, taken at week 24, from a patient treated with tofacitinib. These receptors were obtained from a human donor with alopecia areata.

The CDR3 DNA follows: TGTGCCAGCAGTTACTCGGGCGAGCGTGGAGAGACCCAGTACTTC. Its protein product is CASSYSGERGETQYF. The V gene is TRBV6-5, the J gene TRBJ2-5; D is unclear. The CDR3 runs 15 residues. Trimming pared 0 bases from V and 4 bases from J, leaving 12 bases between. Germline values: CDR1 MNHEY, CDR2 SVGAGI.

The rearrangement links TRBV4-1 to TRBJ2-5; perhaps TRBD1 as D (6 bases). Trimming removed 1 base at V and 6 bases at J, with 12 bases between. The CDR3 consists of 14 residues. The germline CDR1 and CDR2 sequences are MGHRA and YSYEKL. The CDR3 nucleotides are TGCGCCAGCAGCCAAGTCGTCCAGGGGAAGACCCAGTACTTC. Translated: CASSQVVQGKTQYF.

V gene TRBV7-6 combines with J gene TRBJ1-2, with D tentatively TRBD1 (5 bases). The CDR3 extends over 14 amino acids. With 1 base removed from V and 3 bases from J, the gap between germline ends came to 9 bases. In germline, CDR1 is SGHVS, CDR2 FNYEAQ. The CDR3 here is CASSLGQTDYGYTF. The CDR3, as DNA: TGTGCCAGCAGCTTAGGGCAGACAGACTATGGCTACACCTTC. Using reference TRBV7-6 and TRBJ1-2 for the parts outside the CDR3, the full variable domain is GAGVSQSPRYKVTKRGQDVALRCDPISGHVSLYWYRQALGQGPEFLTYFNYEAQQDKSGLPNDRFSAERPEGSISTLTIQRTEQRDSAMYRCASSLGQTDYGYTFGSGTRLTVV.

This chain uses TRBV25-1 with TRBJ1-1; no clear D gene. Trimming pared 0 bases from V and 1 base from J, leaving 6 bases between. Germline V lookup: CDR1 MGHDK, CDR2 SYGVNS. CDR3 length: 14 amino acids. The CDR3 spells CASSEYRENTEAFF. The CDR3 DNA follows: TGTGCCAGCAGTGAATACAGAGAGAACACTGAAGCTTTCTTT.

This clone was recorded a few times. The CDR3 bases are TGTGCCAGCAGCCCCGAGCTTGCGTTGGATACGCAGTATTTT. Protein: CASSPELALDTQYF. The chain couples TRBV27 to TRBJ2-3; no firm D call. Germline-derived CDR1 and CDR2 are MNHEY and SMNVEV (reference sequence). V was cut by 6 bases and J by 6 bases, with 16 bases left in between. The CDR3 has 14 amino acids.

The chain couples TRBV19 to TRBJ1-6; D is ambiguous. Germline CDR1 reads LNHDA; CDR2 reads SQIVND (reference sequence). Trimming removed 8 bases at V and 8 bases at J, with 22 bases between. This CDR3 has 16 amino acids. The CDR3 DNA reads TGTGCCAGTTCGTTCCGAAGTCAAGGGATAGATTCACCCCTCCACTTT. It translates to CASSFRSQGIDSPLHF. Using reference TRBV19 and TRBJ1-6 for the parts outside the CDR3, the full variable domain is DGGITQSPKYLFRKEGQNVTLSCEQNLNHDAMYWYRQDPGQGLRLIYYSQIVNDFQKGDIAEGYSVSREKKESFPLTVTSAQKNPTAFYLCASSFRSQGIDSPLHFGNGTRLTVT.

This chain joins TRBV5-1 and TRBJ1-1, with D maybe TRBD1 (6 bases). This CDR3 is 11 amino acids long. V lost 5 bases and J lost 4, with 6 bases in between. Germline assignment: CDR1 SGHRS and CDR2 YFSETQ. As DNA, the CDR3 is TGCGCCAGCAGACAGGGCACTGAAGCTTTCTTT. It translates to CASRQGTEAFF.

V usage is TRBV7-8 and J usage is TRBJ1-6, with D possibly being TRBD1 (5 bases). Germline values: CDR1 SGHVS, CDR2 FQNEAQ. Trimming took off 3 bases at V and 0 bases at J, with 9 bases between the two ends. This CDR3 region has 16 residues. The CDR3 is CASSLVGDSYNSPLHF. In nucleotides, the CDR3 is TGTGCCAGCAGCTTGGTGGGGGACTCCTATAATTCACCCCTCCACTTT.

The J gene is TRBJ2-6, the V gene TRBV9; unclear D gene. This CDR3 has 15 amino acids. Looked up from germline, CDR1 is SGDLS and CDR2 is YYNGEE. V lost 3 bases and J 2 bases, leaving 9 bases between the germline ends. In nucleotides, the CDR3 is TGTGCCAGCAGCGCACGACAAACTGGGGCCAACGTCCTGACTTTC. Its protein product is CASSARQTGANVLTF.